Listed below are T cell receptor beta chains from one sample, sequenced in a study of vaccination effects on CD4 cells after COVID-19. No antigen has been assigned to these receptors. The table came from immunoSEQ multiplex PCR; TCRdb's copy has only in-frame clones and leaves some out. The table shows tens of thousands of clones, with approximately 75% occurring only once. This specimen was CD4+ T cells from PBMCs cultured with HCoV-NL63 spike peptides, taken before COVID-19 vaccination. These receptors all stem from a human donor who received a COVID-19 vaccine. Both conserved end residues are part of each CDR3. Fields, in order: V gene, D gene, clone size, J gene, CDR3 length, CDR3 protein, CDR3 DNA. A D gene is named only where the DNA matches it firmly. Only part of the rows carry a size: once, few, many, or a class if the clone is expanded.

V: TRBV10-3; D: NA; size: NA; J: TRBJ2-1; length: 15; CDR3: CAISDRQAFFNEQFF; DNA: TGTGCCATCAGTGATAGACAAGCCTTCTTCAATGAGCAGTTCTTC
V: TRBV7-9; D: TRBD1; size: NA; J: TRBJ1-2; length: 14; CDR3: CASRTQYRGGGYTF; DNA: TGTGCCAGCAGGACCCAATACAGGGGAGGCGGCTACACCTTC
V: TRBV7-2; D: TRBD1; size: few; J: TRBJ1-2; length: 14; CDR3: CASSLEWAGGGYTF; DNA: TGTGCCAGCAGCTTAGAATGGGCAGGGGGCGGCTACACCTTC
V: TRBV5-1; D: NA; size: NA; J: TRBJ1-4; length: 12; CDR3: CASSFGGEKLFF; DNA: TGCGCCAGCAGCTTTGGAGGGGAAAAACTGTTTTTT
V: TRBV18; D: NA; size: NA; J: TRBJ1-4; length: 15; CDR3: CASSHQSGEDEKLFF; DNA: TGTGCCAGCTCCCACCAGTCGGGGGAAGATGAAAAACTGTTTTTT
V: TRBV30; D: NA; size: NA; J: TRBJ1-5; length: 14; CDR3: CAWSVQGGNQPQHF; DNA: TGTGCCTGGAGTGTACAAGGTGGCAATCAGCCCCAGCATTTT
V: TRBV2; D: NA; size: NA; J: TRBJ1-5; length: 14; CDR3: CASRWNNGNQPQHF; DNA: TGTGCCAGCCGCTGGAACAACGGCAATCAGCCCCAGCATTTT
V: TRBV7-4; D: TRBD1; size: NA; J: TRBJ1-5; length: 15; CDR3: CASSLLDRGHQPQHF; DNA: TGTGCCAGCAGCTTATTAGACAGGGGGCATCAGCCCCAGCATTTT
V: TRBV9; D: NA; size: NA; J: TRBJ2-2; length: 17; CDR3: CASSVVVNGQLTGELFF; DNA: TGTGCCAGCAGCGTAGTCGTCAACGGACAGCTAACCGGGGAGCTGTTTTTT
V: TRBV7-2; D: TRBD1; size: NA; J: TRBJ2-1; length: 13; CDR3: CASSLGQGDEQFF; DNA: TGTGCCAGCAGCTTAGGACAGGGCGATGAGCAGTTCTTC
V: TRBV10-3; D: NA; size: NA; J: TRBJ1-3; length: 14; CDR3: CAISRAISGNTIYF; DNA: TGTGCCATCTCCCGGGCTATCTCTGGAAACACCATATATTTT
V: TRBV6-1; D: NA; size: NA; J: TRBJ1-2; length: 16; CDR3: CASSESGAAKTYGYTF; DNA: TGTGCCAGCAGTGAATCAGGGGCCGCGAAAACTTATGGCTACACCTTC
V: TRBV6-1; D: NA; size: NA; J: TRBJ1-5; length: 14; CDR3: CASSEVGIGVPQHF; DNA: TGTGCCAGCAGTGAAGTAGGAATCGGCGTACCCCAGCATTTT
V: TRBV6-5; D: NA; size: NA; J: TRBJ1-5; length: 13; CDR3: CASQAVRVQPQHF; DNA: TGTGCCAGCCAGGCAGTAAGGGTCCAGCCCCAGCATTTT
V: TRBV13; D: TRBD1; size: NA; J: TRBJ1-1; length: 16; CDR3: CASSPPGQKRGTEAFF; DNA: TGTGCCAGCAGCCCCCCGGGACAGAAGAGGGGCACTGAAGCTTTCTTT
V: TRBV6-5; D: NA; size: NA; J: TRBJ1-4; length: 14; CDR3: CASSIKSGGEKLFF; DNA: TGTGCCAGCAGCATTAAAAGTGGTGGTGAAAAACTGTTTTTT
V: TRBV6-4; D: NA; size: NA; J: TRBJ2-3; length: 13; CDR3: CASRAHSTDTQYF; DNA: TGTGCCAGCAGGGCGCACAGCACAGATACGCAGTATTTT
V: TRBV6-5; D: TRBD1; size: NA; J: TRBJ1-2; length: 13; CDR3: CASRKTGKGGCTF; DNA: TGTGCCAGCAGAAAGACAGGGAAGGGTGGCTGCACCTTC
V: TRBV6-5; D: NA; size: NA; J: TRBJ2-5; length: 11; CDR3: CASINRGTQYF; DNA: TGTGCCAGCATTAACCGGGGGACCCAGTACTTC
V: TRBV7-2; D: TRBD1; size: NA; J: TRBJ2-5; length: 14; CDR3: CAGARDRGIETQYF; DNA: TGTGCCGGAGCAAGGGACAGGGGAATCGAGACCCAGTACTTC
V: TRBV18; D: NA; size: NA; J: TRBJ2-4; length: 15; CDR3: CASSHEGGPKNIQYF; DNA: TGTGCCAGCTCACACGAGGGGGGCCCCAAAAACATTCAGTACTTC
V: TRBV18; D: TRBD1; size: NA; J: TRBJ2-2; length: 15; CDR3: CASSSGTGLAGELFF; DNA: TGTGCCAGCTCATCGGGGACAGGGTTGGCCGGGGAGCTGTTTTTT
V: TRBV28; D: TRBD2; size: once; J: TRBJ2-4; length: 16; CDR3: CASSLRSSGGTTPQYF; DNA: TGTGCCAGCAGTCTCCGGAGTAGCGGGGGGACAACCCCTCAGTACTTC
V: TRBV5-1; D: TRBD2; size: NA; J: TRBJ2-3; length: 15; CDR3: CASSPSGGFTDTQYF; DNA: TGCGCCAGCAGCCCCTCGGGAGGCTTCACAGATACGCAGTATTTT
V: TRBV19; D: TRBD2; size: once; J: TRBJ2-1; length: 14; CDR3: CASRGRGAYNEQFF; DNA: TGTGCCAGTCGGGGGCGGGGGGCCTACAATGAGCAGTTCTTC
V: TRBV5-8; D: TRBD2; size: NA; J: TRBJ2-5; length: 18; CDR3: CASSRGWTSGVPGETQYF; DNA: TGTGCCAGCAGCCGGGGATGGACTAGCGGGGTCCCCGGGGAGACCCAGTACTTC
V: TRBV5-4; D: NA; size: once; J: TRBJ1-2; length: 17; CDR3: CASSPQIGGSSYYGYTF; DNA: TGTGCCAGCAGCCCCCAAATCGGGGGGTCCTCTTACTATGGCTACACCTTC
V: TRBV24-1; D: NA; size: once; J: TRBJ2-3; length: 16; CDR3: CATSTFTVSRTDTQYF; DNA: TGTGCCACCAGTACCTTTACAGTCTCCCGCACAGATACGCAGTATTTT
V: TRBV29-1; D: TRBD2; size: NA; J: TRBJ2-2; length: 15; CDR3: CSAKAGGTNTGELFF; DNA: TGCAGCGCCAAAGCGGGGGGCACGAACACCGGGGAGCTGTTTTTT
V: TRBV2; D: TRBD1; size: NA; J: TRBJ1-5; length: 14; CDR3: CASGRQGGNQPQHF; DNA: TGTGCCAGCGGAAGACAGGGTGGCAATCAGCCCCAGCATTTT
V: TRBV6-1; D: NA; size: NA; J: TRBJ1-2; length: 14; CDR3: CASSEYRGASGYTF; DNA: TGTGCCAGCAGTGAATACCGAGGGGCTTCGGGCTACACCTTC
V: TRBV7-9; D: TRBD1; size: few; J: TRBJ1-1; length: 16; CDR3: CASTVRQGRSNTEAFF; DNA: TGTGCCAGCACCGTGAGACAGGGACGGTCGAACACTGAAGCTTTCTTT
V: TRBV5-1; D: TRBD1; size: NA; J: TRBJ2-5; length: 15; CDR3: CASSLAGTGAETQYF; DNA: TGCGCCAGCAGCTTGGCCGGGACAGGGGCAGAGACCCAGTACTTC
V: TRBV24-1; D: TRBD1; size: few; J: TRBJ1-2; length: 14; CDR3: CATSDYLTGYGYTF; DNA: TGTGCCACCAGTGATTATCTGACAGGGTATGGCTACACCTTC
V: TRBV28; D: TRBD1; size: NA; J: TRBJ1-5; length: 17; CDR3: CASNFRQGTLSNQPQHF; DNA: TGTGCCAGCAACTTCCGACAGGGCACCTTGAGCAATCAGCCCCAGCATTTT
V: TRBV29-1; D: NA; size: once; J: TRBJ2-5; length: 12; CDR3: CSVDGDVGTQYF; DNA: TGCAGCGTTGACGGGGATGTCGGGACCCAGTACTTC
V: TRBV19; D: NA; size: NA; J: TRBJ1-6; length: 15; CDR3: CASSKESSYNSPLHF; DNA: TGTGCCAGTAGTAAGGAGAGCTCCTATAATTCACCCCTCCACTTT
V: TRBV5-1; D: TRBD2; size: NA; J: TRBJ2-5; length: 15; CDR3: CASSWMASGKETQYF; DNA: TGCGCCAGCAGCTGGATGGCTAGCGGTAAAGAGACCCAGTACTTC
V: TRBV6-5; D: NA; size: NA; J: TRBJ1-2; length: 13; CDR3: CASRPSGGGGYTF; DNA: TGTGCCAGCAGACCGTCCGGGGGGGGAGGCTACACCTTC
V: TRBV2; D: NA; size: NA; J: TRBJ1-4; length: 15; CDR3: CASSVSGTSGEKLFF; DNA: TGTGCCAGCAGTGTATCAGGCACTTCGGGTGAAAAACTGTTTTTT
V: TRBV4-3; D: TRBD1; size: once; J: TRBJ1-2; length: 16; CDR3: CASSRGQPNSNYGYTF; DNA: TGCGCCAGCAGCCGGGGACAGCCAAATTCTAACTATGGCTACACCTTC
V: TRBV18; D: NA; size: NA; J: TRBJ1-2; length: 18; CDR3: CASSPTSEAGARENGYTF; DNA: TGTGCCAGCTCACCCACCTCGGAGGCAGGCGCGCGAGAAAATGGCTACACCTTC
V: TRBV5-8; D: NA; size: NA; J: TRBJ2-5; length: 15; CDR3: CASSLPTGWQETQYF; DNA: TGTGCCAGCAGCTTGCCAACAGGGTGGCAAGAGACCCAGTACTTC
V: TRBV18; D: NA; size: NA; J: TRBJ2-1; length: 15; CDR3: CASSPTTRFYNEQFF; DNA: TGTGCCAGCTCACCCACGACGCGGTTTTACAATGAGCAGTTCTTC
V: TRBV7-9; D: NA; size: NA; J: TRBJ2-3; length: 13; CDR3: CASSPRPTDTQYF; DNA: TGTGCCAGCAGTCCAAGACCCACAGATACGCAGTATTTT
V: TRBV2; D: NA; size: NA; J: TRBJ1-5; length: 14; CDR3: CASSESGSYQPQHF; DNA: TGTGCCAGCAGTGAATCCGGGTCGTATCAGCCCCAGCATTTT
V: TRBV2; D: TRBD1; size: NA; J: TRBJ1-1; length: 14; CDR3: CASSGQGLHTEAFF; DNA: TGTGCCAGCAGCGGACAGGGATTACACACTGAAGCTTTCTTT
V: TRBV12-3/TRBV12-4; D: NA; size: NA; J: TRBJ1-1; length: 13; CDR3: CANSFRENTEAFF; DNA: TGTGCCAACAGTTTCAGGGAAAACACTGAAGCTTTCTTT
V: TRBV7-2; D: NA; size: NA; J: TRBJ2-1; length: 13; CDR3: CATFQRSYNEQFF; DNA: TGTGCCACCTTTCAACGCTCCTACAATGAGCAGTTCTTC
V: TRBV12-3/TRBV12-4; D: NA; size: NA; J: TRBJ2-1; length: 11; CDR3: CASSRGDSRFF; DNA: TGTGCCAGCAGTCGCGGGGACAGCCGGTTCTTC
V: TRBV6-1; D: NA; size: NA; J: TRBJ1-5; length: 17; CDR3: CASSESPDVGAGQPQHF; DNA: TGTGCCAGCAGTGAATCCCCGGACGTAGGAGCCGGGCAGCCCCAGCATTTT
V: TRBV24-1; D: TRBD1; size: NA; J: TRBJ1-2; length: 18; CDR3: CATSDPALGDRPDYGYTF; DNA: TGTGCCACCAGTGATCCCGCTCTCGGGGACAGGCCTGACTATGGCTACACCTTC
V: TRBV2; D: NA; size: NA; J: TRBJ1-4; length: 12; CDR3: CASSERFSELFF; DNA: TGTGCCAGCAGTGAAAGGTTTTCTGAACTGTTTTTT
V: TRBV9; D: NA; size: NA; J: TRBJ2-3; length: 15; CDR3: CASSVKGGFTDTQYF; DNA: TGTGCCAGCAGCGTAAAAGGGGGATTCACAGATACGCAGTATTTT